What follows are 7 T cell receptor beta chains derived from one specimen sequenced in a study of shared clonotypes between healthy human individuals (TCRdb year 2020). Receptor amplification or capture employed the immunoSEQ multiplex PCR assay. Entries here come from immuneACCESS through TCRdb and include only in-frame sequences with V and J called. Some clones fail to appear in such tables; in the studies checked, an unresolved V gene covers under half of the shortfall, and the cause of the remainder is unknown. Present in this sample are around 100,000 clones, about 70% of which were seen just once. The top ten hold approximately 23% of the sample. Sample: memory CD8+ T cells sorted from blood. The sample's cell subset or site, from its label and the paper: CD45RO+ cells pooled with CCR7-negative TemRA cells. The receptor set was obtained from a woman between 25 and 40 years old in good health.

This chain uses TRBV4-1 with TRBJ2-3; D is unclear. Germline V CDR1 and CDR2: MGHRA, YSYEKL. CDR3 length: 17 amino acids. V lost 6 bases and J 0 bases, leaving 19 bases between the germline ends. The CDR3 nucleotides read TGCGCCAGCAGGCAAACGGTCATGACTTCTAGCACAGATACGCAGTATTTT. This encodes CASRQTVMTSSTDTQYF.

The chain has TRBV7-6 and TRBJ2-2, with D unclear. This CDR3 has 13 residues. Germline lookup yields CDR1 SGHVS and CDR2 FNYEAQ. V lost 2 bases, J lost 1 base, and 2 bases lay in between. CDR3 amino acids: CASSLLNTGELFF. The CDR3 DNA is TGTGCCAGCAGCTTACTGAACACCGGGGAGCTGTTTTTT.

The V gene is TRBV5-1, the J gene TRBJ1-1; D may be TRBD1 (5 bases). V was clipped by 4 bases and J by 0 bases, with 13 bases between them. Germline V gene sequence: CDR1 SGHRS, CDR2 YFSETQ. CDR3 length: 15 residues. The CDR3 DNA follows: TGCGCCAGCAGCCCACGTCAGGGTTTGAACACTGAAGCTTTCTTT. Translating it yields CASSPRQGLNTEAFF. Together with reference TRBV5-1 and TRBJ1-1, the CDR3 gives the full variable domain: KAGVTQTPRYLIKTRGQQVTLSCSPISGHRSVSWYQQTPGQGLQFLFEYFSETQRNKGNFPGRFSGRQFSNSRSEMNVSTLELGDSALYLCASSPRQGLNTEAFFGQGTRLTVV.

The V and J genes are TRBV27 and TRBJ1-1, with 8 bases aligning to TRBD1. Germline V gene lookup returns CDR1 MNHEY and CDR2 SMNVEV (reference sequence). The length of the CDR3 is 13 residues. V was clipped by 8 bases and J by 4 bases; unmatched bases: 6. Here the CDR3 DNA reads TGTGCCAGCTCGACAGGGGACCCCACTGAAGCTTTCTTT. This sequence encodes CASSTGDPTEAFF.

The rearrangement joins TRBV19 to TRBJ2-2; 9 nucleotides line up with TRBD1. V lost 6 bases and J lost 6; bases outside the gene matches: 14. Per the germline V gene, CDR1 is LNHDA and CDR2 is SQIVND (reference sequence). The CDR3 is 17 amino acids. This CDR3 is CASSMDRGYLGAGELFF. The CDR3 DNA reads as TGTGCCAGTAGCATGGACAGGGGCTATCTAGGGGCCGGGGAGCTGTTTTTT.

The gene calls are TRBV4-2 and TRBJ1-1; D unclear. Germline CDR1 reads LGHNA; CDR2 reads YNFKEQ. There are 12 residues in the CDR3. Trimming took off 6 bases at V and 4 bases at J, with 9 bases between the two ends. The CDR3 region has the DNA TGTGCCAGCAGTCTTGACTTCACTGAAGCTTTCTTT. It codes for CASSLDFTEAFF.

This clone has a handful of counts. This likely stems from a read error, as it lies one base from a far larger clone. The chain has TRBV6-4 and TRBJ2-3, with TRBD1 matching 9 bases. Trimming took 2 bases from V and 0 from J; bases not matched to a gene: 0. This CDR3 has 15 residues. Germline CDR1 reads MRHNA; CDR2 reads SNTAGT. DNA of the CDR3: TGTGCCAGCAGTGACGGGACAGGGAGCACAGATACGCAGTATTTT. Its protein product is CASSDGTGSTDTQYF.